The T cell receptor (beta chain) under discussion was sequenced for a study of T cell responses to AZD1222 COVID-19 vaccine. Study-level findings and limits: Recipients of two AZD1222 doses showed rising Spike-specific TCR breadth and depth. Among spike-specific TCRs, nearly half reportedly target unmutated variant regions. Possibly, clonal diversity was underestimated; donors were largely white British and included more females.

Clones were sequenced by immunoSEQ multiplex PCR, and TCRdb holds only the in-frame ones, with some missing. This repertoire shows about 81,000 clones, 80% to 95% found once; its top ten account for 6.5% to 9.5%. The CDR3 runs to 12 residues. The germline V and J ends were trimmed by 5 bases and 1 base, with 8 bases remaining between them. Germline V gives CDR1 SQVTM, CDR2 ANQGSEA. A remark on this clone: Antigen: not known.

The V call is TRBV29-1, the J call TRBJ1-1, with D perhaps matching TRBD1 (5 bases). Sample: peripheral blood, taken 28 days after the second AZD1222 dose. This clonotype originated in an adult who received the AZD1222 COVID-19 vaccine. CDR3 protein: CSVNDRNTEAFF. CDR3 bases: TGCAGCGTTAACGACAGGAACACTGAAGCTTTCTTT.